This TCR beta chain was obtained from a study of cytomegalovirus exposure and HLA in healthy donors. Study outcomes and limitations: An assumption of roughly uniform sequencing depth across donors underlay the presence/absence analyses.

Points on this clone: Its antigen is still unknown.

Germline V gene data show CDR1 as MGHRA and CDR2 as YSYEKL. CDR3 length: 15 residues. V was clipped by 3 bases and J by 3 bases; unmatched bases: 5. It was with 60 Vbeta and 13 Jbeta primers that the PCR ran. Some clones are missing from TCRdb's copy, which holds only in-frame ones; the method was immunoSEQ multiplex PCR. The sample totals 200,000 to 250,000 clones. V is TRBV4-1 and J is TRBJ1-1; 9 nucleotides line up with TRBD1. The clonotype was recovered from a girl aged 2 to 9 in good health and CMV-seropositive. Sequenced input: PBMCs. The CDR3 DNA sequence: TGCGCCAGCAGCCACCCGGGACAGGGATACACTGAAGCTTTCTTT. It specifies CASSHPGQGYTEAFF.